The 26 T cell receptor beta chains presented below share a single source sample, sequenced in a study of blood T cell repertoires in COVID-19. The data were produced by immunoSEQ multiplex PCR, yet TCRdb's version contains in-frame clones alone and is incomplete. The sample yields some 150,000 clones, around 85% seen once. Sequenced sample: peripheral blood. These receptor sequences come from a woman in her sixties with COVID-19, enrolled during active disease.

The chain uses TRBV7-2 and TRBJ1-2; 8 nucleotides line up with TRBD1. V shed 5 bases and J 8 bases; nucleotides not matched to a gene: 7. The length of the CDR3 is 13 residues. In germline, CDR1 is SGHTA, CDR2 FQGNSA. CDR3 nucleotides: TGTGCCAGCAGCCGAGGACAGGGTGGCGGCTACACCTTC. It specifies CASSRGQGGGYTF.

The J gene is TRBJ2-2, the V gene TRBV13; 15 positions match TRBD2. After removal of 5 bases from V and 5 bases from J, the junction contained 12 bases not matched to a gene. Germline values: CDR1 PRHDT, CDR2 FYEKMQ (reference sequence). This CDR3 has 19 amino acids. CDR3 coding DNA: TGTGCCAGCAGCCCCTGGACTAGCGGGGGGGCGAGATCTACCGGGGAGCTGTTTTTT. This codes for CASSPWTSGGARSTGELFF.

This clone has a single count. The chain links TRBV11-3 to TRBJ2-2; no firm D call. From germline, CDR1 is SGHNT and CDR2 YENEEA. Deletions cut 1 base from V and 0 bases from J, with 6 bases between. The CDR3 is made up of 15 amino acids. This chain's CDR3 is CASSLAQANTGELFF. DNA of the CDR3: TGTGCCAGCAGCTTAGCGCAGGCGAACACCGGGGAGCTGTTTTTT.

The V call is TRBV7-3, the J call TRBJ2-3; 16 bases align to TRBD2. The CDR3 consists of 15 residues. CDR1 and CDR2 (germline): SGHTA, FQGTGA. J gave up 10 bases and V 2 bases, and 3 bases lay outside the gene matches. The CDR3 spells CASSLGTSGGEAQYF. CDR3 coding DNA: TGTGCCAGCAGCTTAGGGACTAGCGGGGGGGAGGCGCAGTATTTT.

The CDR3 coding sequence is TGTGCCAGCAGCATTAGCGAGAACGGGGAGCTGTTTTTT. It codes for CASSISENGELFF. V is TRBV11-2 and J is TRBJ2-2; possible D gene TRBD2, 5 bases. The CDR3 has 13 amino acids. Germline V gene lookup returns CDR1 SGHAT and CDR2 FQNNGV. V lost 5 bases and J lost 7, with 11 bases in between.

The chain uses TRBV5-6 and TRBJ1-6, with TRBD1 identical over 10 bases. CDR1 and CDR2 from the germline V gene are SGHDT and YYEEEE. With V trimmed by 4 bases and J by 8 bases, 3 bases remained unmatched. This CDR3 has 14 amino acids. The CDR3 bases are TGTGCCAGCAGCGGGGGACAGGGGTATTCACCCCTCCACTTT. It translates to CASSGGQGYSPLHF.

The chain links TRBV5-4 to TRBJ1-6, with TRBD1 as a possible D gene (5 bases). CDR3 length: 15 residues. Trimming took off 0 bases at V and 9 bases at J, with 13 bases between the two ends. Germline-derived CDR1 and CDR2 are SGHNT and YYREEE (reference sequence). The CDR3 is CASSLGGLQSSPLHF. In DNA, the CDR3 is TGTGCCAGCAGCTTGGGGGGCCTCCAGAGTTCACCCCTCCACTTT. Combining the CDR3 with reference TRBV5-4 and TRBJ1-6 gives the whole variable domain ETGVTQSPTHLIKTRGQQVTLRCSSQSGHNTVSWYQQALGQGPQFIFQYYREEENGRGNFPPRFSGLQFPNYSSELNVNALELDDSALYLCASSLGGLQSSPLHFGNGTRLTVT.

This clone was observed a few times. The chain carries TRBV6-5 and TRBJ1-1; 10 positions match TRBD1. Germline CDR1 reads MNHEY; CDR2 reads SVGAGI. The V and J ends lost 7 bases and 3 bases, in that order; junction bases with no gene match: 5. The CDR3 covers 14 residues. In nucleotides, the CDR3 is TGTGCCAGCACCAAGACAGGGGGCCACACTGAAGCTTTCTTT. Its translation: CASTKTGGHTEAFF.

This chain links TRBV4-1 with TRBJ2-1; 11 nucleotides agree with TRBD2. The V gene's germline CDR1 is MGHRA and CDR2 YSYEKL. V dropped 5 bases and J dropped 0; count of bases not matched to a gene: 15. The CDR3 contains 20 residues. The CDR3 spells CASSTLGGTSGPRSYNEQFF. In nucleotides, the CDR3 is TGCGCCAGCAGCACGCTAGGCGGGACTAGCGGACCCCGCTCCTACAATGAGCAGTTCTTC.

The genes are TRBV4-1 and TRBJ2-1; 11 bases align to TRBD2. Germline CDR1 MGHRA, CDR2 YSYEKL. The CDR3 spans 17 residues. With 3 bases clipped from V and 6 bases from J, the junction kept 10 bases outside the gene matches. The CDR3 region is CASSQVNSGGDSNEQFF. The CDR3 coding sequence is TGCGCCAGCAGCCAGGTCAATAGCGGGGGGGACTCCAATGAGCAGTTCTTC.

The chain has TRBV7-9 and TRBJ1-2; D unclear. The CDR3 covers 15 residues. V lost 0 bases, J lost 2 bases, and 10 bases lay in between. Germline CDR1 reads SEHNR; CDR2 reads FQNEAQ (reference sequence). CDR3 residues: CASSLAVPTNYGYTF. CDR3 sequence (DNA): TGTGCCAGCAGCTTAGCGGTTCCCACAAACTATGGCTACACCTTC.

The V call is TRBV5-8, the J call TRBJ1-5; no definite D call. The CDR3 runs to 17 residues. V lost 4 bases, J lost 0 bases, and 17 bases lay in between. Germline V lookup: CDR1 SGHTS, CDR2 YDEGEE. The CDR3 nucleotides read TGTGCCAGCAGCAACGGGGTCAGCGCTTATAGCAATCAGCCCCAGCATTTT. Its translation is CASSNGVSAYSNQPQHF.

The gene calls are TRBV5-4 and TRBJ2-1; 7 bases are shared with TRBD2. The germline gives CDR1 SGHNT, CDR2 YYREEE (reference sequence). The CDR3 is made up of 14 amino acids. Trimming removed 4 bases from V and 3 bases from J; junction bases left unmatched: 4. CDR3 protein: CASSPTSIYNEQFF. CDR3 nucleotide sequence: TGTGCCAGCAGCCCGACTAGCATCTACAATGAGCAGTTCTTC.

The J gene is TRBJ1-4, the V gene TRBV5-4; no definite D call. This CDR3 is built from 15 residues. V dropped 4 bases and J dropped 7 bases, with 17 bases sitting between them. Germline V CDR1 and CDR2: SGHNT, YYREEE (reference sequence). The CDR3 DNA is TGTGCCAGCAGCCCATCCAGGATCGTCGGTGAAAAACTGTTTTTT. Translating it yields CASSPSRIVGEKLFF.

The table lists this clone with a count of one. This chain connects TRBV11-3 to TRBJ2-1; TRBD2 matches 10 bases. The CDR3 consists of 16 residues. Germline V gene sequence: CDR1 SGHNT, CDR2 YENEEA. V dropped 6 bases and J dropped 0; count of bases not matched to a gene: 5. The CDR3 DNA is TGTGCCAGCAGAAGGGAGCGGGGGGGCTCCTACAATGAGCAGTTCTTC. As protein: CASRRERGGSYNEQFF.

This clone was counted once. The chain links TRBV4-1 to TRBJ1-1, with a tentative D call TRBD1 (5 bases). The CDR3 totals 13 residues. CDR1 is MGHRA and CDR2 is YSYEKL in the germline V gene. V shed 5 bases and J shed 3 bases, with 10 bases lying between them. The CDR3 protein is CASSSVGDTEAFF. CDR3 bases: TGCGCCAGCAGCTCAGTAGGGGACACTGAAGCTTTCTTT.

This clone was seen a few times. The gene calls are TRBV24-1 and TRBJ2-4; TRBD1 matches 8 bases. CDR3 length: 16 residues. V shed 2 bases and J 5 bases; nucleotides not matched to a gene: 7. The germline V gene encodes CDR1 KGHDR and CDR2 SFDVKD. The CDR3: CATSDSGQGDENIQYF. The DNA for the CDR3 is TGTGCCACCAGTGATTCAGGACAGGGTGATGAAAACATTCAGTACTTC.

V is TRBV5-8 and J is TRBJ1-5; 9 bases match TRBD1. Germline V gene data show CDR1 as SGHTS and CDR2 as YDEGEE. CDR3 length: 15 amino acids. Germline trimming cut 4 bases from V and 6 bases from J; bases unmatched to any gene: 8. For the CDR3, the DNA is TGTGCCAGCAGCCAAACGGGACAGGGTGGTCAGCCCCAGCATTTT. Its translation: CASSQTGQGGQPQHF.

V and J are TRBV3-1 (or the pseudogene TRBV3-2) and TRBJ1-5; a possible D gene is TRBD1 (6 bases). V lost 1 base and J 4 bases, leaving 14 bases between the germline ends. Germline V lookup: CDR1 LGHDT, CDR2 YNNKEL (reference sequence). The CDR3 consists of 16 residues. This chain's CDR3 is CASSQAGDTQNQPQHF. CDR3 nucleotides: TGTGCCAGCAGCCAAGCTGGGGACACCCAGAATCAGCCCCAGCATTTT.

This chain connects TRBV7-9 to TRBJ1-4, with 7 bases matching TRBD1. V shed 2 bases and J 1 base; nucleotides not matched to a gene: 4. CDR3 size: 16 residues. Germline V lookup: CDR1 SEHNR, CDR2 FQNEAQ (reference sequence). The DNA for the CDR3 is TGTGCCAGCAGCTTACGACCAGGGGGAACTAATGAAAAACTGTTTTTT. It is translated as CASSLRPGGTNEKLFF.

The chain carries TRBV7-3 and TRBJ2-1, with TRBD2 as a possible D gene (6 bases). Germline CDR1 is SGHTA and CDR2 is FQGTGA. The CDR3 has 15 amino acids. With 3 bases removed from V and 7 bases from J, the gap between germline ends came to 16 bases. CDR3 residues: CASSLSGLRINEQFF. For the CDR3, the DNA is TGTGCCAGCAGCTTGAGCGGACTACGGATTAATGAGCAGTTCTTC.

This chain joins TRBV29-1 and TRBJ1-2, with D perhaps TRBD1 (6 bases). Between the trimmed V and J ends, which lost 4 bases and 3 bases, there was a span of 15 bases. Germline CDR1 and CDR2: SQVTM and ANQGSEA. This CDR3 is 14 amino acids long. CDR3 region: CSVASGAGDYGYTF. In DNA form, the CDR3 reads TGCAGCGTTGCATCTGGTGCAGGGGACTATGGCTACACCTTC.

The V and J genes are TRBV7-9 and TRBJ1-1; 8 bases map to TRBD1. The CDR3 sequence is 14 residues long. Unmatched junction bases numbered 4, after V lost 1 base and J lost 6 bases. CDR1 and CDR2 (germline): SEHNR, FQNEAQ (reference sequence). The CDR3 sequence: CASSLDRQGSEAFF. DNA of the CDR3: TGTGCCAGCAGCTTAGACCGACAGGGGTCTGAAGCTTTCTTT. Full variable domain (remainder filled in from reference TRBV7-9 and TRBJ1-1): DTGVSQNPRHKITKRGQNVTFRCDPISEHNRLYWYRQTLGQGPEFLTYFQNEAQLEKSRLLSDRFSAERPKGSFSTLEIQRTEQGDSAMYLCASSLDRQGSEAFFGQGTRLTVV.

This clone appeared a single time. The CDR3 sequence is CASSQHGQGNSETQYF. The CDR3 DNA follows: TGTGCCAGCAGCCAACACGGACAGGGAAATTCGGAGACCCAGTACTTC. This chain connects TRBV7-7 to TRBJ2-5; 8 bases map to TRBD1. CDR1 SSHAT and CDR2 FNYEAQ come from the germline V gene (reference sequence). With 5 bases clipped from V and 5 bases from J, the junction kept 13 bases outside the gene matches. The CDR3 loop spans 16 amino acids.

The CDR3 nucleotides are TGTGCCAGCAGCGTCCCGGGACTAGCGTTCACAGATACGCAGTATTTT. Residues: CASSVPGLAFTDTQYF. The J gene is TRBJ2-3, the V gene TRBV6-8, with 10 bases matching TRBD2. This CDR3 is built from 16 residues. Trimming cost V 6 bases and J 2 bases; bases outside gene matches: 8. CDR1 is MNHGY and CDR2 is SAAAGT in the germline V gene.

The chain recombines TRBV12-2 with TRBJ2-5; the table names TRBD1, a call not compared with the DNA. TRBV12-2 is assigned pseudogene status. The CDR3 has 12 amino acids. The CDR3 DNA reads as TGTGCAAGTCGCCGACAGCAAGAGACCCAGTACTTC. It translates to CASRRQQETQYF.